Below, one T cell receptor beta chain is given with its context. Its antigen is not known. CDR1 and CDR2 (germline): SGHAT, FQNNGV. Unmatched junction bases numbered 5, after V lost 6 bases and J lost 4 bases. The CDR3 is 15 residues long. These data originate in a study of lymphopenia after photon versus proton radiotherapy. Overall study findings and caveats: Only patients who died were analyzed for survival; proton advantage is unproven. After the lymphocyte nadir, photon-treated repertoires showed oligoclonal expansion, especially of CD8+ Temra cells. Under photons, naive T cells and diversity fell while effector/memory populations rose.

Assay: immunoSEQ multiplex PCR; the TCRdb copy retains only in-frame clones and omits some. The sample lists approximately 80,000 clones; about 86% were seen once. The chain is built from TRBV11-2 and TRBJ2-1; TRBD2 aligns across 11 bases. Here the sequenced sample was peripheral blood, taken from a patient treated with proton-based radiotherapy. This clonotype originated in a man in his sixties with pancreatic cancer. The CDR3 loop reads CASSRLAGNYNEQFF. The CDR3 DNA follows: TGTGCCAGCAGTCGACTAGCGGGAAATTACAATGAGCAGTTCTTC.